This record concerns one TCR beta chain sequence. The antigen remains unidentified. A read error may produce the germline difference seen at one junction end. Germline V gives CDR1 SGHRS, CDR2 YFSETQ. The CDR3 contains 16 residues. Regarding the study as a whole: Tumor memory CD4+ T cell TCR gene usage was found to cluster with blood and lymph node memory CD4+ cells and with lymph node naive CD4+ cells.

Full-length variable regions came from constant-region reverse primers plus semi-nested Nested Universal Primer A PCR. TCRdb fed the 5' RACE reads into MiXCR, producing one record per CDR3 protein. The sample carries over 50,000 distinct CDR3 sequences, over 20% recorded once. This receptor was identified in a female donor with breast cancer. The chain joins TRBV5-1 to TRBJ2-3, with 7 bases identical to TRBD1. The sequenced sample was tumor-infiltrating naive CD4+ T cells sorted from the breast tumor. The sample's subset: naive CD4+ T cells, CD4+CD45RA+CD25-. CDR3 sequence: CASSLEPTGTTDTQCF. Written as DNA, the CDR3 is TGCGCCAGCAGCTTGGAGCCGACAGGGACCACAGATACGCAGTGTTTT.